The rows below give T cell receptor beta chains drawn from one sample of a study of blood T cell repertoires in COVID-19. Assay used: immunoSEQ multiplex PCR; TCRdb lists only in-frame clones, some missing. Counted here are about 100,000 clones, just over 90% occurring once; the ten biggest clones make up about 2.2%. The sample consisted of peripheral blood. Receptor source: a man aged 45 to 65 with active COVID-19. Each CDR3 is given with its conserved first and last residue. The order of the fields is J gene, D gene, V gene, clone size, CDR3 protein, CDR3 DNA. D genes are given only for firm matches. The size entry is marked missing in some rows and otherwise reads once, few, many or a size class.

>TRBJ1-2|-|TRBV13|-
CASSPQEAGMGGYTF
TGTGCCAGCAGCCCCCAGGAAGCAGGGATGGGTGGCTACACCTTC
>TRBJ1-6|-|TRBV9|-
CASSVAEGGWGSPLHF
TGTGCCAGCAGCGTAGCTGAAGGGGGATGGGGTTCACCCCTCCACTTT
>TRBJ2-1|TRBD2|TRBV10-3|-
CATGLAGGNSYNEQFF
TGTGCCACCGGACTAGCGGGAGGAAATTCCTACAATGAGCAGTTCTTC
>TRBJ1-5|-|TRBV19|-
CAASIQESQPQHF
TGTGCCGCGTCTATACAGGAGAGTCAGCCCCAGCATTTT
>TRBJ2-7|TRBD1|TRBV3-1/TRBV3-2|once
CASSQERRTGEQYF
TGTGCCAGCAGCCAAGAAAGACGGACAGGGGAGCAGTACTTC
>TRBJ1-5|-|TRBV19|-
CASSISSYSNQPQHF
TGTGCCAGTAGTATCTCCAGTTATAGCAATCAGCCCCAGCATTTT
>TRBJ1-4|TRBD1|TRBV24-1|-
CATSDTPGQPSTNEKLFF
TGTGCCACCAGTGATACTCCGGGACAGCCCTCAACTAATGAAAAACTGTTTTTT
>TRBJ2-5|-|TRBV11-2|-
CASSLAGDLETQYF
TGTGCCAGCAGCTTAGCGGGAGACCTAGAGACCCAGTACTTC
>TRBJ1-1|-|TRBV11-3|-
CASSPRNTEAFF
TGTGCCAGCAGCCCTCGGAACACTGAAGCTTTCTTT
>TRBJ2-5|TRBD1|TRBV6-5|-
CASTLQGALETQYF
TGTGCCAGCACCCTACAGGGGGCTTTAGAGACCCAGTACTTC
>TRBJ2-1|TRBD2|TRBV7-2|-
CASSLLAGSYNEQFF
TGTGCCAGCAGCTTATTAGCGGGATCTTACAATGAGCAGTTCTTC
>TRBJ1-1|TRBD1|TRBV15|-
CATSRLQGAAFF
TGTGCCACCAGCAGATTACAGGGGGCAGCTTTCTTT
>TRBJ1-6|-|TRBV14|-
CASSQDNGLSGILGRYNSPLHF
TGTGCCAGCAGCCAAGATAATGGTCTATCCGGCATTTTGGGGAGATATAATTCACCCCTCCACTTT
>TRBJ1-2|TRBD1|TRBV19|-
CASHSTGGDYGYTF
TGTGCCAGCCATTCGACAGGGGGGGACTATGGCTACACCTTC
>TRBJ1-2|TRBD1|TRBV29-1|-
CSVFGTGKNYGYTF
TGCAGCGTTTTTGGGACAGGGAAAAACTATGGCTACACCTTC
>TRBJ2-5|TRBD2|TRBV7-2|-
CASRVAGAQETQYF
TGTGCCAGCAGGGTAGCGGGAGCGCAAGAGACCCAGTACTTC
>TRBJ1-1|-|TRBV15|-
CATSRGSTEAFF
TGTGCCACCAGCAGAGGGAGCACTGAAGCTTTCTTT
>TRBJ1-5|-|TRBV6-1|-
CASSESGRSNQPQHF
TGTGCCAGCAGTGAATCGGGTAGGAGCAATCAGCCCCAGCATTTT
>TRBJ2-5|TRBD2|TRBV4-2|-
CASSQGLNSGNQETQYF
TGTGCCAGCAGCCAAGGTCTGAATAGCGGGAATCAAGAGACCCAGTACTTC
>TRBJ1-6|TRBD1|TRBV4-2|-
CASSHPRDRANSPLHF
TGTGCCAGCAGCCACCCCCGTGACAGGGCTAATTCACCCCTCCACTTT
>TRBJ2-3|TRBD1|TRBV3-1/TRBV3-2|-
CASSQEWYETGVADTQYF
TGTGCCAGCAGCCAAGAATGGTACGAGACAGGGGTCGCAGATACGCAGTATTTT
>TRBJ2-4|TRBD2|TRBV19|-
CASSIGTSPSNIQYF
TGTGCCAGTAGTATAGGGACTAGCCCGTCGAACATTCAGTACTTC
>TRBJ1-4|-|TRBV30|-
CAWNIAATNEKLFF
TGTGCCTGGAATATAGCTGCAACTAATGAAAAACTGTTTTTT
>TRBJ1-6|TRBD1|TRBV3-1/TRBV3-2|-
CASSQATGLNSPLHF
TGTGCCAGCAGCCAAGCGACAGGGTTAAATTCACCCCTCCACTTT
>TRBJ2-7|-|TRBV18|-
CASSPEDYYEQYF
TGTGCCAGCTCACCAGAAGACTACTACGAGCAGTACTTC
>TRBJ2-1|TRBD1|TRBV7-9|-
CASSRDRGTYNEQFF
TGTGCCAGCAGCCGGGACAGGGGCACCTACAATGAGCAGTTCTTC